Given below is one T cell receptor beta chain in context. The antigen remains unidentified. Unique molecular identifiers tagged the TCRbeta library. TCRdb itself ran the PCR reads through MiXCR, one entry per CDR3 protein. The sample records just over 950,000 distinct CDR3 sequences, about 31% being singletons. This entry comes from a study of T-cell reconstitution after alpha-beta-depleted transplantation in children. Trimming took 4 bases from V and 3 from J, leaving 22 bases between them. Germline V gene data show CDR1 as SGDLS and CDR2 as YYNGEE. The CDR3 extends over 17 amino acids. General observations from the study: By about two months after transplant, alpha-beta T cells reportedly arose from several hundred graft clones that had expanded. Newly produced T cells mostly accounted for T-cell counts and diversity one year post-transplant.

The chain joins TRBV9 to TRBJ1-1; D uncertain. The receptor's source is a boy less than two years old who had a stem cell transplant for SCID, so the T cells may come from the graft donor. The sequencing here drew on PBMCs, mostly from graft donor cells, taken 360 days after TCRalphabeta/CD19-depleted stem cell transplant. This CDR3 is CASSPRTRSDGDTEAFF. The CDR3 nucleotides read TGTGCCAGCAGCCCTAGAACTCGTTCGGACGGGGACACTGAAGCTTTCTTT.